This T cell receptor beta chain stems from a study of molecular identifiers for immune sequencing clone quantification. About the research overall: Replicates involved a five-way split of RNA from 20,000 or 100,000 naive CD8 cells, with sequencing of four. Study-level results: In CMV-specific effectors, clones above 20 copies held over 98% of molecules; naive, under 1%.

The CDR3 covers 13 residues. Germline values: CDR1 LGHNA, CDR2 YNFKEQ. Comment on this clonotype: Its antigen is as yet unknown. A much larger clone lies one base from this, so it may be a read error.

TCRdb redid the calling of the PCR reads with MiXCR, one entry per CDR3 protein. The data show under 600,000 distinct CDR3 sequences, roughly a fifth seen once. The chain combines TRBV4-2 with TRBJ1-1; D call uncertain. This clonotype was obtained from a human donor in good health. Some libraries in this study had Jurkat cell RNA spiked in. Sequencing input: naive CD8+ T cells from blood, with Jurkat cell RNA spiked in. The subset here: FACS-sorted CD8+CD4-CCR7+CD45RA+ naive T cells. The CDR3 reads CASSQESSVETFF. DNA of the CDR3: TGTGCCAGCAGCCAAGAATCGAGCGTTGAAACTTTCTTT.